The T cell receptor (beta chain) under discussion was sequenced for a study of cytomegalovirus exposure and HLA in healthy donors. Primers included in the PCR were 60 Vbeta and 13 Jbeta primers. TCRdb's table, derived via immunoSEQ multiplex PCR, lists solely in-frame clones and lacks some. The sample includes some 99,000 clones, 65% to 90% of them seen just once. The CDR3 extends over 15 amino acids. Trimming cost V 5 bases and J 6 bases; bases outside gene matches: 12. CDR1 and CDR2 (germline): SGHRS, YFSETQ. Nominal health characterized the donors when sampled, though unrecorded immune exposures were likely.

The sequence was collected from a young woman in good health and CMV-seronegative. This sequence joins TRBV5-1 and TRBJ2-7, with TRBD1 matching 9 bases. Material for sequencing was PBMCs. The CDR3, as DNA: TGCGCCAGCAGTATCCGCCCGGGACAGGGTAGCGAGCAGTACTTC. It translates to CASSIRPGQGSEQYF.